The source of this TCR beta chain is a study of blood T cell repertoires in COVID-19. Overall study context: Italy, Spain and the United States were the sources of the convalescent and acute COVID-19 samples. PBMCs, B-cell-depleted T cells, or T cells were the source of the cDNA or gDNA that made up the material.

As originally analysed: Researchers report that nucleated cell counts were estimated from reference gene primer amplification. Data came from immunoSEQ multiplex PCR; TCRdb stores just in-frame clones and leaves some out. The V and J calls and clone size come from that table; D and trimming were worked out from the DNA. This sample has approximately 250,000 clones, with 86% found just once. The V gene lost 6 bases and the J gene lost 1 base, with 13 bases spanning the gap. The CDR3 is made up of 14 amino acids. Per germline, CDR1 SGDLS and CDR2 YYNGEE. This TCR was recovered from a man between 25 and 39 years old with active or convalescent COVID-19. Sequencing input: peripheral blood. The gene calls are TRBV9 and TRBJ1-1; D is ambiguous. The CDR3 loop reads CASNTDNSNTEAFF. The CDR3 DNA reads TGTGCCAGCAACACTGACAATTCGAACACTGAAGCTTTCTTT.